What follows are 24 T cell receptor beta chains derived from one specimen sequenced in a study of blood T cell repertoires in COVID-19. Libraries were prepared by immunoSEQ multiplex PCR; TCRdb keeps only in-frame clonotypes and omits some of them. The sample shows approximately 130,000 clones, about three quarters of them seen only once. Sequences were obtained from peripheral blood. These receptors were taken from a woman in her 70s with acute or convalescent COVID-19.

The rearrangement uses TRBV2 and TRBJ1-1; a weak D match, TRBD1 (6 bases). Looked up from germline, CDR1 is SNHLY and CDR2 is FYNNEI. The germline V and J ends were trimmed by 7 bases and 0 bases, with 12 bases remaining between them. The CDR3 is 14 amino acids. Here the CDR3 reads CASTDTGMNTEAFF. The CDR3 DNA reads as TGTGCCAGCACCGACACAGGGATGAACACTGAAGCTTTCTTT.

This clone was observed a handful of times. The V gene is TRBV10-3, the J gene TRBJ2-7; perhaps TRBD2 as D (7 bases). CDR1 is ENHRY, CDR2 SYGVKD, per germline. The CDR3 has 13 residues. Trimming cost V 4 bases and J 5 bases, with 12 bases left between them. This CDR3 is CAISVGRGDEQYF. In DNA form, the CDR3 reads TGTGCCATCAGTGTGGGGAGGGGGGACGAGCAGTACTTC.

This clone came up a few times. The rearrangement uses TRBV12-2 and TRBJ2-1; the table names TRBD2, a call not compared with the DNA. TRBV12-2 is designated a pseudogene. The CDR3 runs to 17 residues. Here the CDR3 reads CASRPSRGLAGVGEQFF. The CDR3 DNA reads TGTGCAAGTCGCCCCAGCAGGGGACTAGCGGGAGTAGGGGAGCAGTTCTTC.

The J gene is TRBJ2-1, the V gene TRBV5-1, with a weak D call TRBD1 (6 bases). The CDR3 has 12 residues. Germline lookup yields CDR1 SGHRS and CDR2 YFSETQ. The V gene lost 6 bases and the J gene lost 9 bases, with 13 bases spanning the gap. In nucleotides, the CDR3 is TGCGCCAGCAACTTCAGGGGCGGTGAGCAGTTCTTC. It yields the protein CASNFRGGEQFF.

The V gene is TRBV18, the J gene TRBJ1-1, with D possibly TRBD1 on 6 matching bases. Germline V CDR1 and CDR2: KGHSH, LQKENI. V was trimmed by 6 bases and J by 0 bases, leaving 11 bases between them. This CDR3 has 14 amino acids. Here the CDR3 reads CASSVGHMNTEAFF. Here the CDR3 DNA reads TGTGCCAGCTCTGTGGGACATATGAACACTGAAGCTTTCTTT.

This clone was recorded a few times. The rearrangement links TRBV13 to TRBJ2-1; D gene ambiguous. Germline CDR1 PRHDT, CDR2 FYEKMQ (reference sequence). The germline V and J ends were trimmed by 1 base and 8 bases, with 9 bases remaining between them. The CDR3 runs to 13 residues. In DNA form, the CDR3 reads TGTGCCAGCAGCTTAGCCGGTCCGGATGAGCAGTTCTTC. Encoded protein: CASSLAGPDEQFF.

This clone was picked up a small number of times. CDR3 loop: CASSFTGTGNEKLFF. CDR3 DNA sequence: TGTGCCAGCAGCTTTACCGGGACAGGGAATGAAAAACTGTTTTTT. This sequence joins TRBV7-9 and TRBJ1-4, with 9 bases aligning to TRBD1. The CDR3 is made up of 15 amino acids. The germline V gene has CDR1 SEHNR and CDR2 FQNEAQ (reference sequence). Trimming removed 3 bases from V and 5 bases from J; junction bases left unmatched: 4.

In this sample, this clone turned up once. The rearrangement joins TRBV7-9 to TRBJ1-2, with 7 bases that match TRBD1. CDR3 length: 14 amino acids. The germline V gene encodes CDR1 SEHNR and CDR2 FQNEAQ (reference sequence). The junction had 12 bases not matched to a gene; V was cut back by 7 bases and J by 7 bases. As DNA, the CDR3 is TGTGCCAGCACCAGACAGGGATCAAACGCTGGCTACACCTTC. Protein product: CASTRQGSNAGYTF.

The rearrangement uses TRBV5-6 and TRBJ1-2; TRBD1 aligns across 7 bases. Losses at the gene ends were 4 bases for V and 5 bases for J; bases not matched to a gene: 8. Germline V CDR1 and CDR2: SGHDT, YYEEEE. The CDR3 is 14 amino acids. CDR3 coding DNA: TGTGCCAGCAGCCTGGACAGGAAGTTATATGGCTACACCTTC. This sequence encodes CASSLDRKLYGYTF.

The chain is built from TRBV9 and TRBJ2-1, with a possible D match to TRBD1 (6 bases). The ends were cut back, 3 bases at V and 2 bases at J, with 15 bases in the middle. The germline V gene encodes CDR1 SGDLS and CDR2 YYNGEE. The CDR3 consists of 16 residues. In DNA, the CDR3 is TGTGCCAGCAGCGCCTTGGCCAGGACAGCCTACAATGAGCAGTTCTTC. This codes for CASSALARTAYNEQFF. The variable domain in full, completed from reference TRBV9 and TRBJ2-1, reads DSGVTQTPKHLITATGQRVTLRCSPRSGDLSVYWYQQSLDQGLQFLIQYYNGEERAKGNILERFSAQQFPDLHSELNLSSLELGDSALYFCASSALARTAYNEQFFGPGTRLTVL.

The rearrangement uses TRBV4-1 and TRBJ2-4; possible D gene TRBD1, 6 bases. Trimming pared 3 bases from V and 12 bases from J, leaving 9 bases between. The CDR3 contains 11 residues. CDR1 and CDR2 (germline): MGHRA, YSYEKL. The CDR3 coding sequence is TGCGCCAGCAGCCATAACAGGGCTCAGTACTTC. Its protein product is CASSHNRAQYF.

CDR3: CASRAGGSSEAFF. Written as DNA, the CDR3 is TGTGCCAGTAGGGCCGGGGGATCGTCTGAAGCTTTCTTT. The chain joins TRBV19 to TRBJ1-1, with D perhaps matching TRBD1 (5 bases). This CDR3 has 13 residues. Germline values: CDR1 LNHDA, CDR2 SQIVND (reference sequence). The V end was cut by 6 bases, the J end by 6 bases, with 14 bases between. The full variable domain, its missing parts supplied by reference TRBV19 and TRBJ1-1, is DGGITQSPKYLFRKEGQNVTLSCEQNLNHDAMYWYRQDPGQGLRLIYYSQIVNDFQKGDIAEGYSVSREKKESFPLTVTSAQKNPTAFYLCASRAGGSSEAFFGQGTRLTVV.

The J gene is TRBJ2-1, the V gene TRBV3-1 (or the pseudogene TRBV3-2), with 7 bases aligning to TRBD2. V was pared by 4 bases and J by 2 bases, with 5 bases of the junction left unmatched. CDR1 is LGHDT and CDR2 is YNNKEL in the germline V gene (reference sequence). This CDR3 has 15 amino acids. CDR3: CASSPLGGAYNEQFF. The CDR3 DNA reads as TGTGCCAGCAGCCCGTTGGGGGGGGCCTACAATGAGCAGTTCTTC.

V is TRBV5-1 and J is TRBJ1-1, with D maybe TRBD1 (5 bases). This CDR3 has 16 residues. V was clipped by 3 bases and J by 4 bases, with 19 bases between them. The germline V gene encodes CDR1 SGHRS and CDR2 YFSETQ. Written as DNA, the CDR3 is TGCGCCAGCAGCTCCTCCCGACCCAAGGGGCGCACTGAAGCTTTCTTT. Translating gives CASSSSRPKGRTEAFF. Combining the CDR3 with reference TRBV5-1 and TRBJ1-1 gives the whole variable domain KAGVTQTPRYLIKTRGQQVTLSCSPISGHRSVSWYQQTPGQGLQFLFEYFSETQRNKGNFPGRFSGRQFSNSRSEMNVSTLELGDSALYLCASSSSRPKGRTEAFFGQGTRLTVV.

The rearrangement links TRBV5-1 to TRBJ1-1; tentatively, D is TRBD1 (6 bases). Germline V gene lookup returns CDR1 SGHRS and CDR2 YFSETQ. The CDR3 sequence is 16 residues long. V lost 0 bases and J lost 7, with 19 bases in between. The chain's CDR3 is CASSLVGVRGADEAFF. In DNA, the CDR3 is TGCGCCAGCAGCTTGGTCGGTGTTCGGGGGGCGGATGAAGCTTTCTTT.

The chain combines TRBV27 with TRBJ2-5; a weak D match, TRBD2 (7 bases). The CDR3 is made up of 14 amino acids. Germline lookup yields CDR1 MNHEY and CDR2 SMNVEV (reference sequence). The germline V and J ends were trimmed by 9 bases and 2 bases, with 16 bases remaining between them. The chain's CDR3 is CASNRGGGQETQYF. CDR3 bases: TGTGCCAGTAACCGAGGGGGGGGTCAAGAGACCCAGTACTTC.

In this sample, this clone turned up once. The chain joins TRBV5-5 to TRBJ2-4; 7 bases map to TRBD2. The J segment lost 6 bases and the V segment lost 2 bases, leaving 8 bases of the junction unmatched. The CDR3 runs 15 residues. Germline CDR1 is SGHKS and CDR2 is YYEKEE (reference sequence). The DNA for the CDR3 is TGTGCCAGCAGCTTAGCGGGGAGCGGGTCAAACATTCAGTACTTC. As protein: CASSLAGSGSNIQYF.

This rearrangement joins TRBV24-1 to TRBJ2-1; D perhaps matches TRBD2 (6 bases). The CDR3 is 14 residues long. Per the germline V gene, CDR1 is KGHDR and CDR2 is SFDVKD. The germline V and J ends were trimmed by 5 bases and 7 bases, with 14 bases remaining between them. This CDR3 reads CATSGWGGNNEQFF. The CDR3 bases are TGTGCCACCAGTGGGTGGGGCGGGAATAATGAGCAGTTCTTC.

This clone has a handful of counts. This rearrangement joins TRBV3-1 (or the pseudogene TRBV3-2) to TRBJ2-1; TRBD2 agrees at 14 bases. The V gene's germline CDR1 is LGHDT and CDR2 YNNKEL (reference sequence). Trimming at V came to 0 bases and at J to 8 bases, leaving 15 bases not matched to a gene. This CDR3 is built from 20 residues. CDR3 nucleotide sequence: TGTGCCAGCAGCCAAGAGTGGACTAGCGGGGGGCGGAAAAATTGGGATGAGCAGTTCTTC. It specifies CASSQEWTSGGRKNWDEQFF.

This clone was detected ten times or more. In the same sample, other DNA sequences code for this CDR3. CDR3 sequence reads: CASSPLYEQYF. CDR3 sequence (DNA): TGTGCCAGCAGCCCTCTTTACGAGCAGTACTTC. J is TRBJ2-7 and V is TRBV7-9; D call uncertain. Deletions cut 5 bases from V and 4 bases from J, with 6 bases between. This CDR3 comprises 11 residues. Germline loops: CDR1 SEHNR, CDR2 FQNEAQ (reference sequence).

V usage is TRBV7-2 and J usage is TRBJ2-3; 9 bases are a match to TRBD2. Germline assignment: CDR1 SGHTA and CDR2 FQGNSA. V trimming: 1 base; J trimming: 1 base; junction bases outside the gene matches: 0. This CDR3 is built from 15 residues. CDR3 region: CASSLGGGGTDTQYF. CDR3 DNA sequence: TGTGCCAGCAGCTTAGGCGGGGGGGGCACAGATACGCAGTATTTT.

This clone was seen a few times. The chain uses TRBV25-1 and TRBJ2-7; D gene ambiguous. The CDR3 loop spans 12 amino acids. The germline V gene encodes CDR1 MGHDK and CDR2 SYGVNS. V dropped 3 bases and J dropped 7 bases, with 10 bases sitting between them. In DNA, the CDR3 is TGTGCCAGCAGTGAGTCCGCGAGAGAGCAGTACTTC. It specifies CASSESAREQYF.

This chain connects TRBV24-1 to TRBJ2-6; D not resolved. Germline CDR1 is KGHDR and CDR2 is SFDVKD. This CDR3 is 15 amino acids long. Between the trimmed V and J ends, which lost 1 base and 0 bases, there was a span of 3 bases. CDR3 in amino acids: CATSDFSSGANVLTF. The CDR3, as DNA: TGTGCCACCAGTGATTTTAGCTCTGGGGCCAACGTCCTGACTTTC.

The chain carries TRBV30 and TRBJ2-3, with a possible D match to TRBD2 (5 bases). V lost 0 bases and J 1 base, leaving 11 bases between the germline ends. This CDR3 has 15 residues. CDR1 is GTSNPN and CDR2 is SVGIG in the germline V gene (reference sequence). CDR3 bases: TGTGCCTGGAGTGTGGTGGGGAGTGGCACAGATACGCAGTATTTT. It encodes CAWSVVGSGTDTQYF.